The rows below give T cell receptor beta chains drawn from one sample of a study of post-analysis software for immune sequencing data. TCRdb itself ran the PCR reads through MiXCR, one entry per CDR3 protein. Counted here are some 890,000 distinct CDR3 sequences, 53% occurring once; the ten biggest clones make up 4.6%. Sequenced material: blood. All receptors derive from a girl aged 5-17 years with multiple sclerosis. CDR3s include the opening cysteine and the closing phenylalanine or tryptophan. D genes are given only for firm matches. Rows give clone size only sometimes, using once, few, many, or a class for an expanded clone.

TRBV12-3/TRBV12-4	.	TRBD1	TRBJ2-1	CASSARQGLVLGQFF	TGTGCCAGCAGTGCCCGACAGGGTTTGGTATTGGGGCAGTTCTTC
TRBV20-1	many	TRBD2	TRBJ2-7	CSASGTSDYEQYF	TGCAGTGCTAGCGGGACTAGCGACTACGAGCAGTACTTC
TRBV20-1	.	.	TRBJ1-2	CITKGQDGYTF	TGCATCACTAAGGGTCAGGATGGCTACACCTTC
TRBV7-2	few	.	TRBJ2-5	CASSLALLRETQYF	TGTGCCAGCAGCTTAGCACTCCTCCGGGAGACCCAGTACTTC
TRBV29-1	.	.	TRBJ2-3	CSVGRRLGADTQYF	TGCAGCGTCGGACGTCGCTTGGGAGCAGATACGCAGTATTTT
TRBV7-2	.	.	TRBJ2-5	CASSPNIEQYF	TGTGCCAGCAGCCCTAATATAGAGCAGTACTTC
TRBV6-5	.	TRBD2	TRBJ2-7	CASSNAAGRVYEQYF	TGTGCCAGCAGCAACGCAGCCGGGAGGGTATACGAGCAGTACTTC
TRBV10-3	.	.	TRBJ2-5	CAISPPAGGTQYF	TGTGCCATCAGTCCCCCCGCAGGCGGGACCCAGTACTTC
TRBV12-3/TRBV12-4	.	TRBD1	TRBJ2-7	CASSRTGEGYEQYF	TGTGCCAGCAGTAGGACAGGGGAGGGCTACGAGCAGTACTTC
TRBV6-6	.	TRBD2	TRBJ2-7	CATHPSGGRPYEQYF	TGTGCCACTCATCCTAGCGGGGGGCGACCCTACGAGCAGTACTTC
TRBV4-1	.	TRBD1	TRBJ2-7	CASGDRGGTYEQYF	TGTGCCAGCGGGGACAGGGGGGGTACCTACGAGCAGTACTTC
TRBV2	few	.	TRBJ1-2	CASSAGLDGYTF	TGTGCCAGCAGTGCGGGGTTAGATGGCTACACCTTC
TRBV19	.	.	TRBJ1-1	CASSIYLGLGTEAFF	TGTGCCAGTAGTATATATCTGGGGTTAGGCACTGAAGCTTTCTTT
TRBV5-1	.	TRBD1	TRBJ2-1	CASTELSGQGTLSYNEQFF	TGCGCCAGCACCGAGCTGTCGGGACAGGGGACCCTCTCCTACAATGAGCAGTTCTTC
TRBV6-1	.	.	TRBJ2-3	CASTNGQLVGDTQYF	TGTGCCAGCACCAACGGACAGTTGGTAGGGGATACGCAGTATTTT
TRBV20-1	.	TRBD1	TRBJ2-7	CSAQRPGTGDYEQYF	TGCAGTGCCCAACGCCCAGGGACAGGGGACTACGAGCAGTACTTC
TRBV29-1	few	TRBD2	TRBJ2-7	CSATPGGDEQYF	TGCAGCGCCACGCCGGGAGGAGACGAGCAGTACTTC
TRBV20-1	.	TRBD2	TRBJ2-1	CSAQRGLSYNEQFF	TGCAGTGCTCAGCGGGGACTCTCCTACAATGAGCAGTTCTTC
TRBV6-1	.	.	TRBJ1-2	CASSEARWGLNYGYTF	TGTGCCAGCAGTGAAGCGCGATGGGGCCTAAACTATGGCTACACCTTC
TRBV20-1	.	.	TRBJ1-5	CSARSPEYSNQPQHF	TGCAGTGCTAGAAGCCCAGAGTATAGCAATCAGCCCCAGCATTTT
TRBV20-1	.	TRBD2	TRBJ2-1	CSASGGGPYNEQFF	TGCAGTGCTAGTGGCGGGGGGCCCTACAATGAGCAGTTCTTC
TRBV9	.	.	TRBJ2-7	CASSATASGYEQYF	TGTGCCAGCAGCGCGACAGCGTCCGGATACGAGCAGTACTTC
TRBV6-5	.	TRBD2	TRBJ2-7	CASSYNGGSNNEQYF	TGTGCCAGCAGTTACAATGGCGGGAGTAACAATGAGCAGTACTTC
TRBV11-1	few	TRBD2	TRBJ2-3	CASSPPLLERGADTQYF	TGTGCCAGCAGCCCCCCCTTATTGGAGCGGGGGGCAGATACGCAGTATTTT
TRBV7-2	.	.	TRBJ2-1	CASSRDTYNEQFF	TGTGCCAGCTCAAGGGACACCTACAATGAGCAGTTCTTC
TRBV29-1	few	TRBD1	TRBJ2-1	CSVRSGGNEQFF	TGCAGCGTCCGCTCAGGGGGCAATGAGCAGTTCTTC
TRBV28	.	TRBD2	TRBJ2-7	CASSLGTKYEQYF	TGTGCCAGCAGTTTAGGGACTAAATACGAGCAGTACTTC
TRBV6-6	few	.	TRBJ2-5	CASSYEAQLRPQETQYF	TGTGCCAGCAGTTACGAAGCTCAACTAAGACCCCAAGAGACCCAGTACTTC
TRBV12-3/TRBV12-4	.	TRBD1	TRBJ2-1	CASSFIGQDNEQFF	TGTGCCAGCAGTTTCATTGGACAGGACAATGAGCAGTTCTTC
TRBV5-1	.	.	TRBJ1-1	CASSLVGINTEAFF	TGCGCCAGCAGCTTGGTAGGGATAAACACTGAAGCTTTCTTT
TRBV2	.	.	TRBJ1-1	CASSDRVMSTEAFF	TGTGCCAGCAGTGATAGGGTAATGAGCACTGAAGCTTTCTTT
TRBV5-1	few	.	TRBJ2-5	CASSLYPSLETQYF	TGCGCCAGCAGCTTGTACCCGTCCCTCGAGACCCAGTACTTC
TRBV7-2	few	.	TRBJ2-7	CARTSGGPYEQYF	TGTGCCCGCACTTCCGGGGGGCCCTACGAGCAGTACTTC
TRBV10-3	.	.	TRBJ1-5	CAISGGARNQPQHF	TGTGCCATCAGTGGCGGGGCCAGGAATCAGCCCCAGCATTTT
TRBV20-1	.	.	TRBJ2-1	CSARQGYEQFF	TGCAGTGCAAGGCAGGGCTATGAGCAGTTCTTC
TRBV20-1	.	.	TRBJ2-1	CSARGVSSASYNEQFF	TGCAGTGCTAGAGGTGTGTCAAGCGCATCCTACAATGAGCAGTTCTTC
TRBV12-3/TRBV12-4	few	TRBD2	TRBJ2-4	CASSLGLAGGIAKNIQYF	TGTGCCAGCAGTTTAGGGCTAGCGGGAGGTATAGCCAAAAACATTCAGTACTTC
TRBV29-1	once	TRBD1	TRBJ1-2	CSVDQTGLDYGYTF	TGCAGCGTTGACCAGACAGGGTTAGACTATGGCTACACCTTC
TRBV7-2	.	TRBD2	TRBJ2-1	CASSFEGTSGRGSSYNEQFF	TGTGCCAGCAGCTTTGAGGGTACTAGCGGGAGAGGGAGCTCCTACAATGAGCAGTTCTTC
TRBV20-1	.	.	TRBJ1-1	CSAPTPGLYTEAFF	TGCAGTGCTCCGACCCCGGGACTGTACACTGAAGCTTTCTTT
TRBV2	.	.	TRBJ2-7	CASSEVRKQGGSEQYF	TGTGCCAGCAGTGAAGTCCGGAAACAGGGCGGATCGGAGCAGTACTTC
TRBV9	.	.	TRBJ2-7	CASSVGDGTFAYEQYF	TGTGCCAGCAGCGTAGGAGACGGGACATTTGCCTACGAGCAGTACTTC
TRBV12-3/TRBV12-4	.	.	TRBJ2-3	CASRGSDTQYF	TGTGCCAGCAGGGGGTCCGATACGCAGTATTTT
TRBV4-1	.	.	TRBJ2-5	CASSRDSLGDETQYF	TGCGCCAGCAGCCGGGACTCACTCGGGGATGAGACCCAGTACTTC
TRBV7-2	few	TRBD1	TRBJ1-2	CASSIDRGRGGYTF	TGTGCCAGCAGCATTGACAGGGGGCGGGGTGGCTACACCTTC
TRBV12-3/TRBV12-4	.	.	TRBJ2-3	CASSPAGGGATTDTQYF	TGTGCCAGCAGCCCCGCGGGCGGAGGAGCAACCACAGATACGCAGTATTTT
TRBV27	once	TRBD2	TRBJ2-3	CASSFLSGGAADTQYF	TGTGCCAGCAGTTTTCTAAGCGGGGGGGCTGCAGATACGCAGTATTTT
TRBV4-1	.	.	TRBJ2-7	CASSQDGWGRTYEQYF	TGCGCCAGCAGCCAAGATGGCTGGGGGCGTACCTACGAGCAGTACTTC
TRBV6-6	.	.	TRBJ2-1	CASSYSGSLRTYNEQFF	TGTGCCAGCAGTTACTCGGGATCTTTGCGGACCTACAATGAGCAGTTCTTC
TRBV15	few	TRBD1	TRBJ2-2	CATSRHPGGGGGELFF	TGTGCCACCAGCAGACACCCAGGGGGCGGAGGCGGGGAGCTGTTTTTT
TRBV2	few	.	TRBJ2-7	CASSSGTHTPLEQYF	TGTGCCAGCAGTTCCGGGACTCATACCCCTCTCGAGCAGTACTTC
TRBV20-1	once	.	TRBJ2-7	CSASRGTGEQYF	TGCAGTGCTAGCAGGGGAACGGGCGAGCAGTACTTC
TRBV9	.	TRBD2	TRBJ2-7	CASSVAPAGIYEQYF	TGTGCCAGCAGCGTAGCCCCAGCGGGGATATACGAGCAGTACTTC
TRBV14	few	TRBD1	TRBJ2-1	CASSQNRGNEQFF	TGTGCCAGCAGCCAAAACAGGGGAAATGAGCAGTTCTTC
TRBV2	.	.	TRBJ2-3	CASMGGRRQPTDTQYF	TGTGCCAGCATGGGAGGTCGGAGACAGCCCACAGATACGCAGTATTTT
TRBV5-1	.	TRBD1	TRBJ1-5	CASSPGTGDYSNQPQHF	TGCGCCAGCAGCCCCGGGACAGGAGACTATAGCAATCAGCCCCAGCATTTT
TRBV5-1	.	TRBD2	TRBJ2-1	CASSLGLAGATDEQCF	TGCGCCAGCAGCTTGGGACTAGCGGGAGCCACCGATGAGCAGTGCTTC
TRBV4-1	.	.	TRBJ2-5	CTSSQAAGENQETQYF	TGCACCAGCAGCCAAGCGGCGGGTGAAAACCAAGAGACCCAGTACTTC
TRBV7-7	once	TRBD1	TRBJ1-1	CASTNRQGQSTEAFF	TGTGCCAGCACCAACCGGCAGGGACAGAGCACTGAAGCTTTCTTT